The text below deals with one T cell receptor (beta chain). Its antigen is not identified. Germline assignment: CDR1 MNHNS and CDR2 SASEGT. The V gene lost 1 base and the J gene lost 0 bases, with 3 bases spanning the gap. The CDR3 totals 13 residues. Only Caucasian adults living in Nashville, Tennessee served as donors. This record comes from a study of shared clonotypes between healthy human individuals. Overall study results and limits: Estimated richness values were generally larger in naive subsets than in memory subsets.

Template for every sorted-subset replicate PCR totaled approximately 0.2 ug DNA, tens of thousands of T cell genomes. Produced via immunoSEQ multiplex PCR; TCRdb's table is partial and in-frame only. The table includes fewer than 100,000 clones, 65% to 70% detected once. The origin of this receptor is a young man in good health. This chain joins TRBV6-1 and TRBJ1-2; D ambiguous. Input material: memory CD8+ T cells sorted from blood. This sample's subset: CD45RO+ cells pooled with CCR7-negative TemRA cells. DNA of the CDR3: TGTGCCAGCAGTGAAGGACCTAACTATGGCTACACCTTC. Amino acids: CASSEGPNYGYTF.